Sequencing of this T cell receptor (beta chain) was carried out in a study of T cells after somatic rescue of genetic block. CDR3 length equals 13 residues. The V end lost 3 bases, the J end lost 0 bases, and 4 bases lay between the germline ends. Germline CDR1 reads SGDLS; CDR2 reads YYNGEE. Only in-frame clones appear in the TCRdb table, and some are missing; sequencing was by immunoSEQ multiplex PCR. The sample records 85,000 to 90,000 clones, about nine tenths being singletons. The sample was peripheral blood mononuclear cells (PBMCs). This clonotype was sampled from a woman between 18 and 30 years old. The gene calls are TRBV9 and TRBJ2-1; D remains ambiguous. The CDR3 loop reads CASSGVSYNEQFF. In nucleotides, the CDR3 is TGTGCCAGCAGCGGAGTCTCCTACAATGAGCAGTTCTTC.